This TCR beta chain was found in a study of blood T cell repertoires in COVID-19. About the study: Samples came from the United States, Italy and Spain, spanning acute and convalescent COVID-19. T cells, B-cell-depleted T cells, or PBMCs supplied cDNA or gDNA.

A few counts support this clone. Germline CDR1 and CDR2: LGHNT and FRNRAP. V lost 5 bases to trimming and J lost 0 bases, with 11 bases between them. The CDR3 is made up of 15 amino acids. Per the original methods: Estimated nucleated cell counts came from reference gene primer amplification. The protocol was immunoSEQ multiplex PCR, while the TCRdb copy is restricted to in-frame clones and leaves out a portion. The V and J calls and the clone size are those of that table, but D and trimming were determined from the DNA. The data contain some 200,000 clones, roughly 84% of them seen just once; the ten biggest clones take up roughly 5%.

The clonotype comes from a woman in her fifties or sixties who had recovered from COVID-19. The sample taken for sequencing was peripheral blood. This chain uses TRBV12-5 with TRBJ1-3, with TRBD1 as a possible D gene (5 bases). The CDR3 coding sequence is TGTGCTAGTGGTACAGGACCCAACTCTGGAAACACCATATATTTT. Translating gives CASGTGPNSGNTIYF.